A selection of T cell receptor beta chains follows, all from one sample in a study of graft-versus-host responses after intestinal transplantation. Only in-frame clones appear in the TCRdb table, and some are missing; sequencing was by immunoSEQ multiplex PCR. The sample lists 45,000 to 55,000 clones, more than 80% seen once, with roughly 5.5% in the top ten. This specimen consisted of PBMCs, obtained about 93 weeks after intestinal transplant. These receptors all stem from a human patient who received an intestinal transplant, so some T cells may come from the graft donor. Both conserved end residues are part of each CDR3. Fields, in order: J gene, clone size, CDR3 length, D gene, V gene, CDR3 DNA, CDR3 protein. A D gene is named only where the DNA matches it firmly. Only some rows state a clone size, as once, few, many or a class for expanded clones.

j_call: TRBJ2-1
clone_size: NA
cdr3_length: 19
d_call: TRBD2
v_call: TRBV5-1
cdr3_nt: TGCGCCAGCAGCTTGGCGGGTTCCACCGCGGGGGGGAGTGGAAATGAGCAGTTCTTC
cdr3_aa: CASSLAGSTAGGSGNEQFF

j_call: TRBJ2-1
clone_size: NA
cdr3_length: 15
d_call: TRBD2
v_call: TRBV19
cdr3_nt: TGTGCCAGTAGCCTAGCGGGGGAGTCCTACAATGAGCAGTTCTTC
cdr3_aa: CASSLAGESYNEQFF

j_call: TRBJ1-5
clone_size: NA
cdr3_length: 15
d_call: NA
v_call: TRBV6-6
cdr3_nt: TGTGCCAGCAGAAAAGGGGGAGCCGGCAGTCAGCCCCAGCATTTT
cdr3_aa: CASRKGGAGSQPQHF

j_call: TRBJ1-3
clone_size: NA
cdr3_length: 14
d_call: NA
v_call: TRBV19
cdr3_nt: TGTGCCAGTAGTATTACAGGGCTCGGAAACACCATATATTTT
cdr3_aa: CASSITGLGNTIYF

j_call: TRBJ2-2
clone_size: NA
cdr3_length: 12
d_call: NA
v_call: TRBV10-3
cdr3_nt: TGTGCCATCAGTGGCTCTTCCGGGGAGCTGTTTTTT
cdr3_aa: CAISGSSGELFF

j_call: TRBJ2-1
clone_size: NA
cdr3_length: 16
d_call: TRBD2
v_call: TRBV9
cdr3_nt: TGTGCCAGCAGCGTAGGAGGGAGGGATGGATTTGATGAGCAGTTCTTC
cdr3_aa: CASSVGGRDGFDEQFF

j_call: TRBJ2-5
clone_size: NA
cdr3_length: 10
d_call: NA
v_call: TRBV7-8
cdr3_nt: TGTGCCAGCAAGGCGGATTTCCAGTACTTC
cdr3_aa: CASKADFQYF

j_call: TRBJ1-1
clone_size: NA
cdr3_length: 15
d_call: TRBD1
v_call: TRBV13
cdr3_nt: TGTGCCAGCAGCGACGGGGACAGGGGGCATACTGAAGCTTTCTTT
cdr3_aa: CASSDGDRGHTEAFF

j_call: TRBJ1-5
clone_size: NA
cdr3_length: 16
d_call: TRBD1
v_call: TRBV5-4
cdr3_nt: TGTGCCAGCAGCCCCGCCGGGACAGGGGGCAATCAGCCCCAGCATTTT
cdr3_aa: CASSPAGTGGNQPQHF

j_call: TRBJ2-6
clone_size: NA
cdr3_length: 18
d_call: TRBD1
v_call: TRBV18
cdr3_nt: TGTGCCAGCTCACCTGGACAGGGCAATCCCTCTGGGGCCAACGTCCTGACTTTC
cdr3_aa: CASSPGQGNPSGANVLTF

j_call: TRBJ2-5
clone_size: NA
cdr3_length: 15
d_call: TRBD1
v_call: TRBV5-6
cdr3_nt: TGTGCCAGCAGTTCAGGGGGATCAGGGCTAGAGACCCAGTACTTC
cdr3_aa: CASSSGGSGLETQYF

j_call: TRBJ1-4
clone_size: NA
cdr3_length: 13
d_call: NA
v_call: TRBV5-1
cdr3_nt: TGCGCCAGCAGCCTGGATATGGGTGAAAAACTGTTTTTT
cdr3_aa: CASSLDMGEKLFF

j_call: TRBJ1-3
clone_size: NA
cdr3_length: 15
d_call: NA
v_call: TRBV6-5
cdr3_nt: TGTGCCAGCGCGCTGGACCGCTCGACGGGAAACACCATATATTTT
cdr3_aa: CASALDRSTGNTIYF

j_call: TRBJ2-3
clone_size: NA
cdr3_length: 14
d_call: NA
v_call: TRBV5-4
cdr3_nt: TGTGCCAGCAGCTTCGGGGCTAGCACAGATACGCAGTATTTT
cdr3_aa: CASSFGASTDTQYF

j_call: TRBJ2-7
clone_size: NA
cdr3_length: 14
d_call: TRBD1
v_call: TRBV9
cdr3_nt: TGTGCCAGCAGCCTAGGACAGGGCGCCGGCGAGCAGTACTTC
cdr3_aa: CASSLGQGAGEQYF

j_call: TRBJ1-2
clone_size: once
cdr3_length: 17
d_call: NA
v_call: TRBV7-2
cdr3_nt: TGTGCCAGCAGCTTAGAACCCGGGAGTACCCTTAACTATGGCTACACCTTC
cdr3_aa: CASSLEPGSTLNYGYTF

j_call: TRBJ2-7
clone_size: NA
cdr3_length: 15
d_call: NA
v_call: TRBV2
cdr3_nt: TGTGCCAGCAGTGAAGATATGGTAGTCTCCTACGAGCAGTACTTC
cdr3_aa: CASSEDMVVSYEQYF

j_call: TRBJ2-3
clone_size: NA
cdr3_length: 16
d_call: TRBD2
v_call: TRBV9
cdr3_nt: TGTGCCAGCAGCGAGGGCGGGGGGCCACTCACAGATACGCAGTATTTT
cdr3_aa: CASSEGGGPLTDTQYF

j_call: TRBJ2-1
clone_size: NA
cdr3_length: 16
d_call: TRBD1
v_call: TRBV15
cdr3_nt: TGTGCCACCAGCAGAGGGACGGGACAGGGGAACAATGAGCAGTTCTTC
cdr3_aa: CATSRGTGQGNNEQFF

j_call: TRBJ2-2
clone_size: NA
cdr3_length: 16
d_call: NA
v_call: TRBV5-1
cdr3_nt: TGCGCCAGCAGCCCCCGTGCCGGGGGCGGGACCGGGGAGCTGTTTTTT
cdr3_aa: CASSPRAGGGTGELFF

j_call: TRBJ1-4
clone_size: NA
cdr3_length: 15
d_call: TRBD1
v_call: TRBV19
cdr3_nt: TGTGCCAGTAGTATTCGACAGGGGCCGCATGAAAAACTGTTTTTT
cdr3_aa: CASSIRQGPHEKLFF

j_call: TRBJ2-1
clone_size: NA
cdr3_length: 14
d_call: TRBD2
v_call: TRBV5-4
cdr3_nt: TGTGCCAGCAGCTTGGACAGCGGGAGGAATGAGCAGTTCTTC
cdr3_aa: CASSLDSGRNEQFF

j_call: TRBJ2-3
clone_size: once
cdr3_length: 16
d_call: NA
v_call: TRBV14
cdr3_nt: TGTGCCAGCAGCCAAGATCGCAGACTTGGCACAGATACGCAGTATTTT
cdr3_aa: CASSQDRRLGTDTQYF

j_call: TRBJ1-2
clone_size: NA
cdr3_length: 14
d_call: NA
v_call: TRBV21-1
cdr3_nt: TGTGCCAGCAACTTACAGGGAGGGCTCTATGGCTACACCTTC
cdr3_aa: CASNLQGGLYGYTF

j_call: TRBJ1-2
clone_size: once
cdr3_length: 13
d_call: NA
v_call: TRBV5-6
cdr3_nt: TGTGCCAGCAGCCCCCAGACTAACTATGGCTACACCTTC
cdr3_aa: CASSPQTNYGYTF

j_call: TRBJ1-2
clone_size: NA
cdr3_length: 13
d_call: NA
v_call: TRBV5-5
cdr3_nt: TGTGCCAGCAGCTTGAGAAGTAACTATGGCTACACCTTC
cdr3_aa: CASSLRSNYGYTF

j_call: TRBJ2-2
clone_size: NA
cdr3_length: 15
d_call: NA
v_call: TRBV9
cdr3_nt: TGTGCCAGCAGCGTGTCGGGGTCGAACACCGGGGAGCTGTTTTTT
cdr3_aa: CASSVSGSNTGELFF

j_call: TRBJ1-4
clone_size: NA
cdr3_length: 18
d_call: TRBD1
v_call: TRBV18
cdr3_nt: TGTGCCAGCTCACCACGCTCGCCGGGACAGGGTAGTAATGAAAAACTGTTTTTT
cdr3_aa: CASSPRSPGQGSNEKLFF

j_call: TRBJ1-1
clone_size: NA
cdr3_length: 17
d_call: TRBD1
v_call: TRBV4-1
cdr3_nt: TGCGCCAGCAGCCAAGGACAGGGGATGGGGATGAACACTGAAGCTTTCTTT
cdr3_aa: CASSQGQGMGMNTEAFF

j_call: TRBJ2-7
clone_size: NA
cdr3_length: 17
d_call: TRBD2
v_call: TRBV11-2
cdr3_nt: TGTGCCAGCAGCCCCACTAGCGGGGGATTTTCTTCCTACGAGCAGTACTTC
cdr3_aa: CASSPTSGGFSSYEQYF

j_call: TRBJ2-5
clone_size: NA
cdr3_length: 16
d_call: NA
v_call: TRBV15
cdr3_nt: TGTGCCACCAGCAGGGATACCGGGCGGGGACAAGAGACCCAGTACTTC
cdr3_aa: CATSRDTGRGQETQYF

j_call: TRBJ1-5
clone_size: NA
cdr3_length: 13
d_call: TRBD1
v_call: TRBV2
cdr3_nt: TGTGCCAGCAGGGACAGGGAAAGACAGCCCCAGCATTTT
cdr3_aa: CASRDRERQPQHF